These 13 T cell receptor beta chains were all obtained from the same sample, sequenced in a study of OX40 agonist ivuxolimab in advanced cancers. TCRdb keeps only in-frame clones here, not all; method: immunoSEQ multiplex PCR. The sample carries some 70,000 clones, 70% to 90% recorded once. The sample in question was CD4+ or CD8+ T cells sorted from blood, obtained in a trial of the OX40 agonist ivuxolimab. These receptors were taken from an adult with an advanced solid tumor such as melanoma, head and neck, liver or kidney cancer.

V and J are TRBV9 and TRBJ1-3; maybe TRBD1 (6 bases). The ends were cut back, 2 bases at V and 0 bases at J, with 9 bases in the middle. This CDR3 has 15 residues. Germline V gives CDR1 SGDLS, CDR2 YYNGEE. CDR3 amino acids: CASSVQGSSGNTIYF. In DNA, the CDR3 is TGTGCCAGCAGCGTTCAGGGGTCCTCTGGAAACACCATATATTTT.

The rearrangement joins TRBV7-9 to TRBJ2-7; 7 bases map to TRBD1. The CDR3 loop spans 14 amino acids. The germline gives CDR1 SEHNR, CDR2 FQNEAQ (reference sequence). The J segment lost 6 bases and the V segment lost 5 bases, leaving 10 bases of the junction unmatched. CDR3 residues: CASSVRTGWGEQYF. The CDR3 coding sequence is TGTGCCAGCAGCGTGCGGACAGGTTGGGGCGAGCAGTACTTC.

The genes are TRBV5-1 and TRBJ1-1, with D hard to call. The germline gives CDR1 SGHRS, CDR2 YFSETQ. The CDR3 sequence is 15 residues long. V was pared by 4 bases and J by 1 base, with 14 bases between. As DNA, the CDR3 is TGCGCCAGCAGCCTTACAATAACATCGAACACTGAAGCTTTCTTT. This codes for CASSLTITSNTEAFF. The full variable domain, rest sourced from reference TRBV5-1 and TRBJ1-1, is KAGVTQTPRYLIKTRGQQVTLSCSPISGHRSVSWYQQTPGQGLQFLFEYFSETQRNKGNFPGRFSGRQFSNSRSEMNVSTLELGDSALYLCASSLTITSNTEAFFGQGTRLTVV.

V gene TRBV19 combines with J gene TRBJ2-1; 11 bases are a match to TRBD2. In germline, CDR1 is LNHDA, CDR2 SQIVND (reference sequence). The CDR3 contains 14 residues. Trimming cost V 7 bases and J 5 bases; bases outside gene matches: 4. The CDR3 nucleotides are TGTGCCAGTACGCATAGCGGGGGGGACAATGAGCAGTTCTTC. Protein product: CASTHSGGDNEQFF.

This clone was seen only a few times. This chain joins TRBV5-5 and TRBJ1-6, with D possibly matching TRBD1 (5 bases). Trimming took 4 bases from V and 8 from J, leaving 19 bases between them. CDR1 and CDR2 (germline): SGHKS, YYEKEE (reference sequence). This CDR3 comprises 16 residues. The CDR3 DNA sequence: TGTGCCAGCAGCCCGGGTTGGGACCGTCGGCATTCACCCCTCCACTTT. Translation gives CASSPGWDRRHSPLHF.

This clone was found a few times. The gene calls are TRBV29-1 and TRBJ1-1; D is perhaps TRBD1 (5 bases). CDR3 length equals 13 residues. Deletions cut 4 bases from V and 3 bases from J, with 12 bases between. Germline V CDR1 and CDR2: SQVTM, ANQGSEA. The CDR3 nucleotides are TGCAGCGTTGGGGGGTACGGATACACTGAAGCTTTCTTT. This translates into CSVGGYGYTEAFF. The full variable domain, in which reference TRBV29-1 and TRBJ1-1 provide the parts outside the CDR3, is SAVISQKPSRDICQRGTSLTIQCQVDSQVTMMFWYRQQPGQSLTLIATANQGSEATYESGFVIDKFPISRPNLTFSTLTVSNMSPEDSSIYLCSVGGYGYTEAFFGQGTRLTVV.

This clone was seen more than once but under ten times. This chain connects TRBV7-2 to TRBJ2-1; no definite D call. CDR1 and CDR2 from the germline V gene are SGHTA and FQGNSA. This CDR3 region has 14 residues. Trimming cost V 4 bases and J 7 bases, with 14 bases left between them. CDR3 sequence (DNA): TGTGCCAGCAGCTCGACTTTCTCCACTAATGAGCAGTTCTTC. Its translation is CASSSTFSTNEQFF.

The CDR3 reads CASSTGYGTDTQYF. The CDR3 coding sequence is TGTGCCAGCAGTACAGGGTACGGCACAGATACGCAGTATTTT. The rearrangement joins TRBV6-4 to TRBJ2-3; D possibly corresponds to TRBD1 (6 bases). This CDR3 has 14 amino acids. In germline, CDR1 is MRHNA, CDR2 SNTAGT. V lost 5 bases and J 1 base, leaving 10 bases between the germline ends.

This clone has a handful of counts. The gene calls are TRBV6-5 and TRBJ1-2, with 7 bases identical to TRBD1. Germline CDR1 and CDR2: MNHEY and SVGAGI. The V segment lost 6 bases and the J segment 6 bases; nucleotides outside the gene matches: 4. There are 12 residues in the CDR3. The CDR3 protein is CASRTGYNGYTF. The CDR3 region has the DNA TGTGCCAGCAGGACAGGGTATAATGGCTACACCTTC.

The genes are TRBV10-3 and TRBJ2-5; D uncertain. Trimming cost V 3 bases and J 0 bases, with 2 bases left between them. Germline V gives CDR1 ENHRY, CDR2 SYGVKD. The CDR3 sequence is 12 residues long. The CDR3 nucleotides read TGTGCCATCAGTGATGACCAAGAGACCCAGTACTTC. This gives the protein CAISDDQETQYF.

This chain joins TRBV6-1 and TRBJ2-7; no reliable D call. V gave up 1 base and J gave up 0 bases, with 4 bases separating them. The germline CDR1 and CDR2 sequences are MNHNS and SASEGT. The CDR3 spans 13 residues. The CDR3 sequence: CASSEGLSYEQYF. Here the CDR3 DNA reads TGTGCCAGCAGTGAAGGCCTCTCCTACGAGCAGTACTTC.

The chain uses TRBV9 and TRBJ2-5; perhaps TRBD1 as D (6 bases). CDR3 length equals 14 residues. Trimming stripped 0 bases from V and 5 bases from J, with 11 bases between. Germline V gene lookup returns CDR1 SGDLS and CDR2 YYNGEE. CDR3 amino acids: CASSVVGAGETQYF. Written as DNA, the CDR3 is TGTGCCAGCAGCGTAGTGGGGGCTGGGGAGACCCAGTACTTC. Complete variable domain (other parts from reference TRBV9 and TRBJ2-5): DSGVTQTPKHLITATGQRVTLRCSPRSGDLSVYWYQQSLDQGLQFLIQYYNGEERAKGNILERFSAQQFPDLHSELNLSSLELGDSALYFCASSVVGAGETQYFGPGTRLLVL.

The chain joins TRBV19 to TRBJ2-7; the D gene is possibly TRBD2 (6 bases). Per the germline V gene, CDR1 is LNHDA and CDR2 is SQIVND (reference sequence). V shed 9 bases and J shed 0 bases, with 12 bases lying between them. CDR3 length equals 13 residues. The CDR3 DNA is TGTGCCAGCTCACGGGGGATCTCCTACGAGCAGTACTTC. Protein: CASSRGISYEQYF.